This is a list of T cell receptor beta chains from one sample in a study of T cell changes during pregnancy in multiple sclerosis. The method was immunoSEQ multiplex PCR; TCRdb's version includes in-frame clones alone and lacks a portion of them. The sample has more than 35,000 clones, roughly 89% seen once. Specimen: CD4+ T cells from peripheral blood mononuclear cells, collected in the second trimester of pregnancy. The receptors shown here come from a female donor with multiple sclerosis, enrolled in a pregnancy study. The CDR3 runs from the conserved cysteine through the conserved F or W. The D gene is left open where the match is weak. Clone size appears in some rows only: once, few, many, or a class for an expanded clone.

TRBJ1-4	-	TRBV18	-	CASSPGQIEKLFF	TGTGCCAGCTCACCAGGGCAAATAGAAAAACTGTTTTTT
TRBJ2-7	once	TRBV2	TRBD1	CASSDGLGRGRLSTSRKTYEQYF	TGTGCCAGCAGTGACGGGTTAGGCAGGGGGCGTCTTAGTACTAGCCGCAAGACCTACGAGCAGTACTTC
TRBJ1-5	-	TRBV7-6	TRBD1	CATGETGPPNQPQHF	TGTGCCACCGGGGAGACAGGGCCTCCCAATCAGCCCCAGCATTTT
TRBJ2-3	-	TRBV7-2	TRBD2	CASSLGTSASGGTQYF	TGTGCCAGCAGCCTGGGAACTAGCGCCTCGGGTGGTACGCAGTATTTT
TRBJ2-7	few	TRBV23-1	TRBD2	CASSQTSGRGPTYEQYF	TGCGCCAGCAGTCAAACGAGCGGGAGGGGACCCACCTACGAGCAGTACTTC
TRBJ2-2	-	TRBV19	-	CASRLGGAGELFF	TGTGCCAGTAGATTAGGGGGGGCCGGGGAGCTGTTTTTT
TRBJ2-1	-	TRBV7-2	TRBD1	CASSSIGTGGIGEQFF	TGTGCCAGCAGCTCGATAGGGACAGGGGGAATTGGGGAGCAGTTCTTC
TRBJ1-2	-	TRBV2	TRBD1	CASSGQGFNGYTF	TGTGCCAGCAGTGGACAGGGGTTCAATGGCTACACCTTC
TRBJ2-2	-	TRBV7-3	TRBD1	CASSLAGGWTGELFF	TGTGCCAGCAGCTTAGCAGGGGGCTGGACCGGGGAGCTGTTTTTT
TRBJ2-2	-	TRBV30	TRBD2	CAWRSTSGNTGELFF	TGTGCCTGGAGATCGACTAGCGGGAACACCGGGGAGCTGTTTTTT
TRBJ2-7	-	TRBV7-9	-	CASSSYYEQYF	TGTGCCAGCAGCTCGTACTACGAGCAGTACTTC
TRBJ2-3	-	TRBV5-4	TRBD1	CASSSGLRDRVADTQYF	TGTGCCAGCAGCTCAGGCCTCCGGGACAGGGTAGCAGATACGCAGTATTTT
TRBJ2-5	-	TRBV7-9	-	CASSLQEKQETQYF	TGTGCCAGCAGCTTACAGGAAAAGCAAGAGACCCAGTACTTC
TRBJ2-2	-	TRBV5-4	TRBD2	CASSLSVAGGFTGELFF	TGTGCCAGCAGCTTGAGCGTAGCGGGAGGGTTCACCGGGGAGCTGTTTTTT
TRBJ1-3	once	TRBV30	-	CAWKAGSGNTIYF	TGTGCCTGGAAGGCAGGGTCTGGAAACACCATATATTTT
TRBJ2-3	-	TRBV4-2	TRBD1	CASGKGQGAPTDTQYF	TGTGCCAGCGGGAAGGGACAGGGGGCCCCCACAGATACGCAGTATTTT
TRBJ2-2	-	TRBV7-2	-	CASSQAVAGRELFF	TGTGCCAGCAGCCAAGCCGTGGCGGGCCGGGAGCTGTTTTTT
TRBJ2-7	-	TRBV28	TRBD2	CASKSGSYEQYF	TGTGCCAGCAAAAGCGGGAGTTACGAGCAGTACTTC
TRBJ1-2	medium-sized	TRBV10-3	-	CAISELNRDYTF	TGTGCCATCAGTGAGTTGAACAGGGACTACACCTTC
TRBJ2-1	-	TRBV5-1	TRBD2	CASSYGLAGGRNEQFF	TGCGCCAGCAGCTATGGACTAGCGGGGGGCCGAAATGAGCAGTTCTTC
TRBJ2-7	-	TRBV19	-	CASSIGGTGVRYEQYF	TGTGCCAGTAGTATAGGAGGTACGGGAGTGCGCTACGAGCAGTACTTC
TRBJ2-1	-	TRBV10-2	-	CASSAGLLSTNEQFF	TGCGCCAGCAGTGCGGGACTCCTCAGTACGAATGAGCAGTTCTTC
TRBJ2-7	-	TRBV18	-	CASSPPGSGSGYEQYF	TGTGCCAGCTCACCACCCGGGAGTGGTAGTGGCTACGAGCAGTACTTC
TRBJ2-1	-	TRBV11-3	-	CASSQSVISYNEQFF	TGTGCCAGCAGCCAAAGCGTGATCTCCTACAATGAGCAGTTCTTC
TRBJ2-3	once	TRBV7-2	-	CASSLGVGTDTQYF	TGTGCCAGCAGCTTAGGCGTCGGGACAGATACGCAGTATTTT
TRBJ1-1	few	TRBV5-1	-	CASSLGGVNTEAFF	TGCGCCAGCAGCTTGGGCGGGGTGAACACTGAAGCTTTCTTT
TRBJ2-7	-	TRBV7-9	TRBD2	CASRESGRAYEQYF	TGTGCCAGCAGGGAGAGCGGGAGGGCCTACGAGCAGTACTTC
TRBJ2-7	-	TRBV5-1	-	CASSLDATRGYEQYF	TGCGCCAGCAGCTTGGACGCGACTCGTGGCTACGAGCAGTACTTC
TRBJ2-5	-	TRBV7-9	-	CASSFGQKETQYF	TGTGCCAGCAGCTTCGGACAAAAAGAGACCCAGTACTTC
TRBJ2-7	-	TRBV7-2	-	CASSVRTGQREQYF	TGTGCCAGCAGCGTGCGGACTGGGCAGCGCGAGCAGTACTTC
TRBJ1-2	-	TRBV14	-	CASSPDSYGYTF	TGTGCCAGCAGCCCTGACTCCTATGGCTACACCTTC
TRBJ2-2	-	TRBV28	-	CASSLGLRNTGELFF	TGTGCCAGCAGTCTGGGACTTAGGAACACCGGGGAGCTGTTTTTT
TRBJ2-3	-	TRBV14	-	CASSQTRLGTDTQYF	TGTGCCAGCAGCCAGACTCGACTAGGTACAGATACGCAGTATTTT
TRBJ1-2	-	TRBV4-3	TRBD1	CASSQADRVGGYTF	TGCGCCAGCAGCCAAGCCGACAGGGTGGGGGGCTACACCTTC
TRBJ1-2	-	TRBV28	-	CATRQVLGYGYTF	TGTGCCACCCGACAGGTCCTAGGGTATGGCTACACCTTC
TRBJ2-3	-	TRBV5-1	-	CASSLVAGVWTDTQYF	TGCGCCAGCAGCTTGGTGGCAGGGGTATGGACAGATACGCAGTATTTT
TRBJ1-4	-	TRBV30	-	CAYRTARTTNEKLFF	TGTGCCTATCGGACAGCTAGGACAACTAATGAAAAACTGTTTTTT
TRBJ1-2	few	TRBV7-9	TRBD1	CASSLTNRGSSGYTF	TGTGCCAGCAGCTTAACCAACAGGGGATCGTCTGGCTACACCTTC
TRBJ2-7	-	TRBV30	TRBD2	CAWARGLGVPYEQYF	TGTGCCTGGGCGCGGGGGTTGGGGGTCCCCTACGAGCAGTACTTC
TRBJ1-1	-	TRBV28	-	CASSLPTGYRAFF	TGTGCCAGCAGTTTACCCACAGGGTATAGAGCTTTCTTT
TRBJ2-3	-	TRBV5-4	-	CASSAPRTDTQYF	TGTGCCAGCAGCGCCCCTAGGACAGATACGCAGTATTTT
TRBJ2-5	-	TRBV15	TRBD2	CATSLEVAGGLETQYF	TGTGCCACCAGTCTCGAGGTAGCGGGAGGCCTCGAGACCCAGTACTTC
TRBJ1-2	-	TRBV28	-	CASSLGAPSNGYTF	TGTGCCAGCAGTTTAGGGGCCCCCTCTAATGGCTACACCTTC
TRBJ1-5	-	TRBV6-5	-	CASSYRGVGQPQHF	TGTGCCAGCAGTTACCGGGGGGTAGGTCAGCCCCAGCATTTT